The source of this TCR beta chain is a study of blood T cell repertoires in COVID-19. In the study overall: COVID-19 samples from acute and convalescent phases originated in the United States, Italy and Spain. PBMCs, B-cell-depleted T cells, or T cells were the source of the cDNA or gDNA that made up the material.

The authors' processing: Reference gene primer amplification in the assay estimated nucleated cell counts. Sequencing used immunoSEQ multiplex PCR; TCRdb keeps in-frame clones, though not all of them. The V and J calls and clone size come from that table; D and trimming were worked out from the DNA. This table has some 230,000 clones, about 80% appearing once. The V and J ends lost 0 bases and 6 bases, in that order; junction bases with no gene match: 11. CDR1 is LGHNA and CDR2 is YSLEER in the germline V gene. This CDR3 spans 17 amino acids. The chain recombines TRBV4-3 with TRBJ2-1; 7 bases map to TRBD2. Sequencing was carried out using peripheral blood. The sequence derives from a woman in her fifties or sixties with acute or convalescent COVID-19. The CDR3 region is CASSQDILLGLGNEQFF. The CDR3 nucleotides read TGCGCCAGCAGCCAAGATATCCTCCTTGGACTAGGCAATGAGCAGTTCTTC.